The 27 T cell receptor beta chains given below trace back to one sample, sequenced in a study of neurological immune-mediated disorders. From the 5' RACE reads, TCRdb called clonotypes with MiXCR, one entry per CDR3 protein. The sample has 69,000 or so distinct CDR3 sequences, under 5.5% seen once. Sequences were obtained from PBMCs. These receptors all stem from a woman aged 70-85 years with multiple sclerosis.

This clonotype was picked up many times. This chain links TRBV25-1 with TRBJ2-5, with D tentatively TRBD2 (5 bases). The CDR3 extends over 14 amino acids. The germline gives CDR1 MGHDK, CDR2 SYGVNS. Trimming pared 1 base from V and 5 bases from J, leaving 11 bases between. CDR3 in amino acids: CASSEWGGGETQYF. The CDR3 DNA is TGTGCCAGCAGTGAATGGGGTGGAGGTGAGACCCAGTACTTC.

This clonotype was detected ten times or more. This rearrangement joins TRBV25-1 to TRBJ1-1; unclear D gene. The V gene's germline CDR1 is MGHDK and CDR2 SYGVNS. V was cut by 1 base and J by 10 bases, with 13 bases left in between. This CDR3 is built from 13 residues. As DNA, the CDR3 is TGTGCCAGCAGTGAATTTTGGGGAGACGGAGCTTTCTTT. Translation: CASSEFWGDGAFF.

This clonotype was picked up many times. This rearrangement joins TRBV4-3 to TRBJ2-6; TRBD1 agrees at 10 bases. Unmatched junction bases numbered 6, after V lost 4 bases and J lost 0 bases. From germline, CDR1 is LGHNA and CDR2 YSLEER. There are 18 residues in the CDR3. The CDR3 sequence is CASSPADRGASGANVLTF. The CDR3 DNA sequence: TGCGCCAGCAGCCCGGCGGACAGGGGGGCCTCTGGGGCCAACGTCCTGACTTTC.

This clonotype was recorded at least ten times. The chain recombines TRBV6-5 with TRBJ1-5; TRBD1 might be the D (5 bases). Trimming pared 5 bases from V and 4 bases from J, leaving 12 bases between. Germline CDR1 and CDR2: MNHEY and SVGAGI. This CDR3 has 14 residues. The CDR3: CASSPPGPNQPQHF. In DNA form, the CDR3 reads TGTGCCAGCAGTCCCCCGGGACCTAATCAGCCCCAGCATTTT.

This clonotype showed up many times. The J gene is TRBJ2-7, the V gene TRBV7-2, with 7 bases matching TRBD1. Germline assignment: CDR1 SGHTA and CDR2 FQGNSA. The CDR3 spans 16 residues. V trimming: 2 bases; J trimming: 5 bases; junction bases outside the gene matches: 12. The CDR3 region is CASSLRKPGGADEQYF. The CDR3 bases are TGTGCCAGCAGCTTAAGAAAGCCAGGGGGTGCCGACGAGCAGTACTTC.

This chain connects TRBV7-2 to TRBJ1-1, with D perhaps TRBD1 (6 bases). This CDR3 has 12 residues. Germline V gene sequence: CDR1 SGHTA, CDR2 FQGNSA. The germline V and J ends were trimmed by 4 bases and 5 bases, with 8 bases remaining between them. The CDR3 region has the DNA TGTGCCAGCAGCTACGGACAGACTGAAGCTTTCTTT. Translating it yields CASSYGQTEAFF.

This clonotype was recorded many times. V is TRBV20-1 and J is TRBJ2-1; 11 bases map to TRBD2. This CDR3 region has 17 residues. V dropped 6 bases and J dropped 5; count of bases not matched to a gene: 15. From germline, CDR1 is DFQATT and CDR2 SNEGSKA (reference sequence). This chain's CDR3 is CSARPKSLAGVHNEQFF. In DNA, the CDR3 is TGCAGTGCGAGACCCAAATCACTAGCGGGAGTCCACAATGAGCAGTTCTTC.

A remark on this clonotype: A much larger clone differs by one base, so this may be a read error. V gene TRBV20-1 combines with J gene TRBJ2-4; D remains ambiguous. Germline CDR1 DFQATT, CDR2 SNEGSKA (reference sequence). The CDR3 has 14 residues. V was pared by 5 bases and J by 3 bases, with 14 bases between. CDR3 amino acids: CSASPYEYKNIQYF. CDR3 DNA sequence: TGCAGTGCTTCTCCGTACGAGTACAAAAACATTCAGTACTTC.

This clonotype was detected many times. The chain joins TRBV5-1 to TRBJ1-1; a possible D gene is TRBD1 (5 bases). V was cut by 6 bases and J by 8 bases, with 11 bases left in between. Looked up from germline, CDR1 is SGHRS and CDR2 is YFSETQ. This CDR3 has 11 amino acids. The CDR3: CASTGVREAFF. The CDR3 bases are TGCGCCAGCACGGGGGTCAGAGAAGCTTTCTTT. The complete variable domain, with remaining parts taken from reference TRBV5-1 and TRBJ1-1, reads KAGVTQTPRYLIKTRGQQVTLSCSPISGHRSVSWYQQTPGQGLQFLFEYFSETQRNKGNFPGRFSGRQFSNSRSEMNVSTLELGDSALYLCASTGVREAFFGQGTRLTVV.

This clonotype was recorded at least ten times. V is TRBV20-1 and J is TRBJ2-1; 8 positions agree with TRBD2. V shed 0 bases, J shed 9 bases, and the junction held 13 bases outside the gene matches. The germline CDR1 and CDR2 sequences are DFQATT and SNEGSKA (reference sequence). CDR3 length equals 16 residues. CDR3 sequence: CSARDERGLVTSEQFF. CDR3 nucleotides: TGCAGTGCTAGAGATGAGAGGGGACTAGTAACCAGTGAGCAGTTCTTC.

This rearrangement joins TRBV20-1 to TRBJ2-3; 14 bases are shared with TRBD2. The CDR3 loop spans 20 amino acids. Germline trimming cut 7 bases from V and 0 bases from J; bases unmatched to any gene: 18. From germline, CDR1 is DFQATT and CDR2 SNEGSKA (reference sequence). In DNA form, the CDR3 reads TGCAGTGTTAAATACATCCGGGGACTAGCGGGAGCGGTTAGCACAGATACGCAGTATTTT. Its protein is CSVKYIRGLAGAVSTDTQYF.

Ten or more counts support this clonotype. The chain uses TRBV7-2 and TRBJ2-4; no firm D call. This CDR3 spans 15 amino acids. The germline V and J ends were trimmed by 1 base and 5 bases, with 12 bases remaining between them. In germline, CDR1 is SGHTA, CDR2 FQGNSA. In DNA, the CDR3 is TGTGCCAGCAGCTTAGATGAAAGACGGCAAAACATTCAGTACTTC. Protein product: CASSLDERRQNIQYF.

This clonotype was picked up many times. V and J are TRBV24-1 and TRBJ2-1, with 12 bases matching TRBD2. From germline, CDR1 is KGHDR and CDR2 SFDVKD. This CDR3 spans 16 amino acids. J gave up 6 bases and V 3 bases, and 5 bases lay outside the gene matches. DNA for the CDR3: TGTGCCACCAGTGATCCTAGCGGGAGGGCCGGCAATGAGCAGTTCTTC. This sequence encodes CATSDPSGRAGNEQFF.

This clonotype was counted many times. This rearrangement joins TRBV20-1 to TRBJ2-1, with D unclear. Trimming left V 1 base short and J 5 bases short, with 3 bases between. The CDR3 is made up of 11 amino acids. Germline values: CDR1 DFQATT, CDR2 SNEGSKA (reference sequence). CDR3 DNA sequence: TGCAGTGCTAGAGGGAACAATGAGCAGTTCTTC. Translating gives CSARGNNEQFF.

This clonotype has just a few counts. The chain carries TRBV24-1 and TRBJ2-1, with TRBD1 identical over 12 bases. J lost 7 bases, V lost 8 bases, and 8 bases had no gene match. The CDR3 is 15 amino acids. Germline loops: CDR1 KGHDR, CDR2 SFDVKD. The CDR3 region has the DNA TGTGCCACCACCGGGCGGGGACAGGGGGCGAATGAGCAGTTCTTC. Its translation: CATTGRGQGANEQFF.

This clonotype was counted at least ten times. The genes are TRBV7-9 and TRBJ1-1, with D uncertain. Germline V gene data show CDR1 as SEHNR and CDR2 as FQNEAQ (reference sequence). V was clipped by 5 bases and J by 3 bases, with 13 bases between them. The CDR3 is made up of 14 amino acids. CDR3: CASSPLPGDTEAFF. In DNA form, the CDR3 reads TGTGCCAGCAGCCCCCTCCCAGGAGACACTGAAGCTTTCTTT.

By its share, this clonotype is medium-sized. This chain uses TRBV7-9 with TRBJ2-7; 11 bases map to TRBD2. J was trimmed by 6 bases and V by 7 bases; bases with no gene match: 2. Germline V gene lookup returns CDR1 SEHNR and CDR2 FQNEAQ (reference sequence). The CDR3 contains 12 residues. The CDR3 protein is CASTGLAGEQYF. Written as DNA, the CDR3 is TGTGCCAGCACAGGACTAGCGGGCGAGCAGTACTTC. Combining the CDR3 with reference TRBV7-9 and TRBJ2-7 gives the whole variable domain DTGVSQNPRHKITKRGQNVTFRCDPISEHNRLYWYRQTLGQGPEFLTYFQNEAQLEKSRLLSDRFSAERPKGSFSTLEIQRTEQGDSAMYLCASTGLAGEQYFGPGTRLTVT.

The chain recombines TRBV2 with TRBJ2-2; 7 bases match TRBD2. The ends lost 3 bases at V and 4 bases at J; junction bases unmatched: 2. The CDR3 runs 14 residues. From germline, CDR1 is SNHLY and CDR2 FYNNEI. The CDR3 nucleotides read TGTGCCAGCAGTGAGCGGGAGACCACCGGGGAGCTGTTTTTT. Its translation: CASSERETTGELFF.

This clonotype was seen at least ten times. The chain combines TRBV7-2 with TRBJ2-7; D call uncertain. The CDR3 loop spans 12 amino acids. V lost 5 bases to trimming and J lost 6 bases, with 11 bases between them. In germline, CDR1 is SGHTA, CDR2 FQGNSA. The CDR3 loop is CASSQAASEQYF. Here the CDR3 DNA reads TGTGCCAGCAGCCAGGCAGCATCCGAGCAGTACTTC. Based on the CDR3 plus reference TRBV7-2 and TRBJ2-7, the full variable domain is GAGVSQSPSNKVTEKGKDVELRCDPISGHTALYWYRQSLGQGLEFLIYFQGNSAPDKSGLPSDRFSAERTGGSVSTLTIQRTQQEDSAVYLCASSQAASEQYFGPGTRLTVT.

This clonotype appeared many times. This rearrangement joins TRBV29-1 to TRBJ2-3; D could derive from TRBD1 or TRBD2 (6 bases each). Germline lookup yields CDR1 SQVTM and CDR2 ANQGSEA. CDR3 length: 13 amino acids. Between the trimmed V and J ends, which lost 5 bases and 0 bases, there was a span of 9 bases. In nucleotides, the CDR3 is TGCAGCGTTAGAGGGGGGAGCACAGATACGCAGTATTTT. It yields the protein CSVRGGSTDTQYF.

J is TRBJ2-1 and V is TRBV11-2; TRBD2 matches at 11 bases. J lost 5 bases, V lost 6 bases, and 3 bases had no gene match. This CDR3 has 14 amino acids. From germline, CDR1 is SGHAT and CDR2 FQNNGV. The CDR3 spells CASRLAGEDNEQFF. CDR3 DNA sequence: TGTGCCAGCAGACTAGCGGGAGAGGACAATGAGCAGTTCTTC.

This clonotype was picked up many times. The rearrangement joins TRBV7-9 to TRBJ1-1, with a possible D match to TRBD1 (6 bases). This CDR3 is built from 13 residues. Germline V CDR1 and CDR2: SEHNR, FQNEAQ (reference sequence). The V end lost 7 bases, the J end lost 1 base, and 10 bases lay between the germline ends. The CDR3 here is CASTVGGNTEAFF. The CDR3 DNA is TGTGCCAGCACCGTAGGGGGGAACACTGAAGCTTTCTTT.

For this clonotype: A single base separates this from a much larger clone, so it may be a read error. V gene TRBV12-3 or TRBV12-4 combines with J gene TRBJ1-4; D perhaps matches TRBD1 (6 bases). The CDR3 is 13 residues long. Written as DNA, the CDR3 is TGTGCCATCAGTTTCGGACAGCTTGAAAAACTGTTTTTT. This encodes CAISFGQLEKLFF.

This clonotype was seen ten or more times. The rearrangement links TRBV7-9 to TRBJ2-2; 9 bases are shared with TRBD1. Germline V lookup: CDR1 SEHNR, CDR2 FQNEAQ (reference sequence). V dropped 7 bases and J dropped 6; count of bases not matched to a gene: 12. This CDR3 has 16 amino acids. The CDR3 here is CASTARPGQGPGELFF. The CDR3 DNA sequence: TGTGCCAGCACCGCACGGCCGGGACAGGGTCCCGGGGAGCTGTTTTTT.

This clonotype was seen at least ten times. The chain uses TRBV5-1 and TRBJ2-1; no clear D. The ends were cut back, 6 bases at V and 5 bases at J, with 9 bases in the middle. CDR1 and CDR2 (germline): SGHRS, YFSETQ. The CDR3 has 12 amino acids. The CDR3 DNA follows: TGCGCCAGCACCCGGTTGGACAATGAGCAGTTCTTC. Translating it yields CASTRLDNEQFF.

At least ten counts were recorded for this clonotype. The chain links TRBV12-3 or TRBV12-4 to TRBJ2-1, with D perhaps TRBD2 (6 bases). The length of the CDR3 is 15 residues. V was cut by 2 bases and J by 7 bases, with 15 bases left in between. CDR3: CASSLRSGVENEQFF. The CDR3 bases are TGTGCCAGCAGTTTACGGTCGGGAGTAGAAAATGAGCAGTTCTTC.

In its sample, this clonotype was seen many times. The chain carries TRBV9 and TRBJ2-2; perhaps TRBD1 as D (5 bases). The CDR3 spans 16 residues. V was cut by 0 bases and J by 3 bases, with 12 bases left in between. Germline V gene sequence: CDR1 SGDLS, CDR2 YYNGEE. The CDR3 region has the DNA TGTGCCAGCAGCGTAGCGAGCAGGGTGCACACCGGGGAGCTGTTTTTT. Its protein product is CASSVASRVHTGELFF. The variable domain in full, completed from reference TRBV9 and TRBJ2-2, reads DSGVTQTPKHLITATGQRVTLRCSPRSGDLSVYWYQQSLDQGLQFLIQYYNGEERAKGNILERFSAQQFPDLHSELNLSSLELGDSALYFCASSVASRVHTGELFFGEGSRLTVL.